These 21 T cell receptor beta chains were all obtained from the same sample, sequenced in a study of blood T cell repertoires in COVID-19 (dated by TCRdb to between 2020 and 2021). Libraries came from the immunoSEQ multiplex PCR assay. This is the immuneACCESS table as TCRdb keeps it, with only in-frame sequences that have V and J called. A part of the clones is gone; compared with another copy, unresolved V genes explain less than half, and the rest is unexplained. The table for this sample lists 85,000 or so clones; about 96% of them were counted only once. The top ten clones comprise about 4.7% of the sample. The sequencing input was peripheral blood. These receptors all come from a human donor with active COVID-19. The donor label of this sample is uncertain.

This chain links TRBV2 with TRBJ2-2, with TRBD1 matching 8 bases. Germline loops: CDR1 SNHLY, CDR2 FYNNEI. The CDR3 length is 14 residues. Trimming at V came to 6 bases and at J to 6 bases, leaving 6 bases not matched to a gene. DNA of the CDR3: TGTGCCAGCAGGCCTGACAGGGGTGCCGGGGAGCTGTTTTTT. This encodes CASRPDRGAGELFF.

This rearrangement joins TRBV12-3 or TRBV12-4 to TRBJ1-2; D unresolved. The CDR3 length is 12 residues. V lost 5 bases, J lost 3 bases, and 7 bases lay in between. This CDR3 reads CASSPEDYGYTF. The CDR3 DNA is TGTGCCAGCAGTCCAGAGGACTATGGCTACACCTTC.

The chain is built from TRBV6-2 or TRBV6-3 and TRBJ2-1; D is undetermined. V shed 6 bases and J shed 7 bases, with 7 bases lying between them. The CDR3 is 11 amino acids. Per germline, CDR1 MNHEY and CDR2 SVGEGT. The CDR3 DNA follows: TGTGCCAGCAGCTTACAAAATGAGCAGTTCTTC. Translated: CASSLQNEQFF.

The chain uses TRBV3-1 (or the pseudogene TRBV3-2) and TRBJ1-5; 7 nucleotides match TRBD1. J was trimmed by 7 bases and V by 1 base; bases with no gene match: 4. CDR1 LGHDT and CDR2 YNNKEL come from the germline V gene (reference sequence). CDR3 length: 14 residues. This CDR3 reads CASSQGHRGQPQHF. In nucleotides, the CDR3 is TGTGCCAGCAGCCAAGGGCACAGGGGCCAGCCCCAGCATTTT.

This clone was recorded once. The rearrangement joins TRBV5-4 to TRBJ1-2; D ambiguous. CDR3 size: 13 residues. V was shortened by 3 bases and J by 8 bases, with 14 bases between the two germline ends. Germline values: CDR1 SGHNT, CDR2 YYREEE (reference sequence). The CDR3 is CASSYSGAWGYTF. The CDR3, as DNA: TGTGCCAGCAGCTACTCGGGTGCTTGGGGCTACACCTTC.

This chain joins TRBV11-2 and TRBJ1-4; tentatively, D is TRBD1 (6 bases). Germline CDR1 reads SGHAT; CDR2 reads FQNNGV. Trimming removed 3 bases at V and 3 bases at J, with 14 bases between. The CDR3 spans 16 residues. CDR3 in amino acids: CASSFQGNLANEKLFF. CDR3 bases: TGTGCCAGCAGCTTCCAGGGGAATCTGGCTAATGAAAAACTGTTTTTT.

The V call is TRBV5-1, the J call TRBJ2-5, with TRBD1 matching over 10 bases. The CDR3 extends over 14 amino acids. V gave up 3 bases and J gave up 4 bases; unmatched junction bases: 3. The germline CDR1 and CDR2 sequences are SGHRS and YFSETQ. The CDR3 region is CASSSGTGVETQYF. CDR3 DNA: TGCGCCAGCAGCTCCGGGACAGGGGTAGAGACCCAGTACTTC.

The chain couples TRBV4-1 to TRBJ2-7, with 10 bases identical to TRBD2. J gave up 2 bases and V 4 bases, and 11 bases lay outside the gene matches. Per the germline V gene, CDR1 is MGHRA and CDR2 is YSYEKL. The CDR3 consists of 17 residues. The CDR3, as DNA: TGCGCCAGCAGCCTACACCTCGGACTAGCGGAGACCTACGAGCAGTACTTC. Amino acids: CASSLHLGLAETYEQYF.

CDR3 nucleotide sequence: TGTGCCAGCAGTTACTCAGGGGGCAACTATGGCTACACCTTC. Protein: CASSYSGGNYGYTF. The chain has TRBV6-5 and TRBJ1-2; the match to TRBD1 covers 7 bases. The germline V gene encodes CDR1 MNHEY and CDR2 SVGAGI. The J segment lost 2 bases and the V segment lost 0 bases, leaving 0 bases of the junction unmatched. The CDR3 is 14 amino acids.

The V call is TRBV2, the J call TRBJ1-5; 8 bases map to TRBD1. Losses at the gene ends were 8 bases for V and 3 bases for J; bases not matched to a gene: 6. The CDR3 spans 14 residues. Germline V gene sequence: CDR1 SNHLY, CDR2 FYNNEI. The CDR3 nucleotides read TGTGCCAGCGACGGACAGGGCGTCAATCAGCCCCAGCATTTT. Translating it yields CASDGQGVNQPQHF. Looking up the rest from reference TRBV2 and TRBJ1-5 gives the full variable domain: EPEVTQTPSHQVTQMGQEVILRCVPISNHLYFYWYRQILGQKVEFLVSFYNNEISEKSEIFDDQFSVERPDGSNFTLKIRSTKLEDSAMYFCASDGQGVNQPQHFGDGTRLSIL.

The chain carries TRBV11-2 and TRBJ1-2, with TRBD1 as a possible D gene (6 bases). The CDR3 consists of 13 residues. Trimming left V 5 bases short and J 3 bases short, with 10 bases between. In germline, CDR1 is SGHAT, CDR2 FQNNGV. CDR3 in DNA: TGTGCCAGCAGCCCGGACAGTTACTATGGCTACACCTTC. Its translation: CASSPDSYYGYTF.

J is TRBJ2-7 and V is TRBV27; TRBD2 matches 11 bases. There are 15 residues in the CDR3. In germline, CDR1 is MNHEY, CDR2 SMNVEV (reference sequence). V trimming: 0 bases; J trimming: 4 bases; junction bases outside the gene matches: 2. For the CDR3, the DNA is TGTGCCAGCAGTTTATCTCCTAGCGGGAGGTACGAGCAGTACTTC. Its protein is CASSLSPSGRYEQYF.

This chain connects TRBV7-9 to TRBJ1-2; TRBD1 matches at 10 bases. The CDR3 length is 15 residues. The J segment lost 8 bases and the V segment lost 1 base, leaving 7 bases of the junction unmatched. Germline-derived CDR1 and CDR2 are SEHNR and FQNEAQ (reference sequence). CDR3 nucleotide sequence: TGTGCCAGCAGCTTAGTCGCCGGGACAGGGGAAGGCTACACCTTC. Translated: CASSLVAGTGEGYTF. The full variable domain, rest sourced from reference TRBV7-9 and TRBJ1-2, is DTGVSQNPRHKITKRGQNVTFRCDPISEHNRLYWYRQTLGQGPEFLTYFQNEAQLEKSRLLSDRFSAERPKGSFSTLEIQRTEQGDSAMYLCASSLVAGTGEGYTFGSGTRLTVV.

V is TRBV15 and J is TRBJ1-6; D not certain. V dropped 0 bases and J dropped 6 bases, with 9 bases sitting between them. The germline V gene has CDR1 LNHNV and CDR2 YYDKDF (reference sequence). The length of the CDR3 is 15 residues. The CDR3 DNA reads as TGTGCCACCAGCAGAGATCCCGGGTCTAATTCACCCCTCCACTTT. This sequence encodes CATSRDPGSNSPLHF.

The CDR3 region is CASSPTGNTEAFF. For the CDR3, the DNA is TGTGCCAGCTCACCGACAGGGAACACTGAAGCTTTCTTT. This rearrangement joins TRBV18 to TRBJ1-1, with D possibly being TRBD1 (6 bases). V lost 3 bases and J lost 1, with 6 bases in between. This CDR3 is built from 13 residues. Per the germline V gene, CDR1 is KGHSH and CDR2 is LQKENI.

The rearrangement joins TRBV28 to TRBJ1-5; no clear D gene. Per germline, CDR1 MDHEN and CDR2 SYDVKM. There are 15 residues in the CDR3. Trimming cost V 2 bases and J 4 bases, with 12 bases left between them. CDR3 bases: TGTGCCAGCAGTTTAAACGGACTTACTAATCAGCCCCAGCATTTT. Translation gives CASSLNGLTNQPQHF.

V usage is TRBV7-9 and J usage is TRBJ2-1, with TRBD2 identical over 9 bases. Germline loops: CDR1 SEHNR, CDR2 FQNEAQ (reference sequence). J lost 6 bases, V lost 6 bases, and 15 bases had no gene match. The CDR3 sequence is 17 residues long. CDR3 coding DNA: TGTGCCAGCAGTTCTAATAGCGGGAGAGTTGCTTTCAATGAGCAGTTCTTC. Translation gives CASSSNSGRVAFNEQFF.

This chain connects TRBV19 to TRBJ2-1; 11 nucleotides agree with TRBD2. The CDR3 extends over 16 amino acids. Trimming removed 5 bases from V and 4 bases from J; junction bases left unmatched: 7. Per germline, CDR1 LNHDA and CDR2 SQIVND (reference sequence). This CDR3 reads CASSGLRTSGYNEQFF. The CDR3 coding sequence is TGTGCCAGTAGTGGCCTGCGGACTAGCGGGTACAATGAGCAGTTCTTC.

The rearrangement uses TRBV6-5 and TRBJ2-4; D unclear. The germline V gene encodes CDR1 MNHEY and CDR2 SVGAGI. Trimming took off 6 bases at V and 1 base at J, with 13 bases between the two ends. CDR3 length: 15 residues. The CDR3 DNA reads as TGTGCCAGCAGCCTGACAATCGCTGCCAAAAACATTCAGTACTTC. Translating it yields CASSLTIAAKNIQYF.

The CDR3 sequence is CASRTGGNAEAFF. The CDR3 nucleotides read TGTGCCAGCAGGACAGGGGGCAATGCTGAAGCTTTCTTT. The rearrangement uses TRBV6-6 and TRBJ1-1; 10 nucleotides align to TRBD1. CDR1 and CDR2 (germline): MNHNY, SVGAGI (reference sequence). The V and J ends lost 6 bases and 6 bases, in that order; junction bases with no gene match: 4. The CDR3 totals 13 residues.

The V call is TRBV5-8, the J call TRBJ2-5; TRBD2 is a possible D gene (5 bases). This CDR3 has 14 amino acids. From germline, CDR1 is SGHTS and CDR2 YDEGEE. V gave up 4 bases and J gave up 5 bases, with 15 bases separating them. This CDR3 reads CASSPPSRTETQYF. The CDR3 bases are TGTGCCAGCAGCCCCCCTTCGAGGACTGAGACCCAGTACTTC.